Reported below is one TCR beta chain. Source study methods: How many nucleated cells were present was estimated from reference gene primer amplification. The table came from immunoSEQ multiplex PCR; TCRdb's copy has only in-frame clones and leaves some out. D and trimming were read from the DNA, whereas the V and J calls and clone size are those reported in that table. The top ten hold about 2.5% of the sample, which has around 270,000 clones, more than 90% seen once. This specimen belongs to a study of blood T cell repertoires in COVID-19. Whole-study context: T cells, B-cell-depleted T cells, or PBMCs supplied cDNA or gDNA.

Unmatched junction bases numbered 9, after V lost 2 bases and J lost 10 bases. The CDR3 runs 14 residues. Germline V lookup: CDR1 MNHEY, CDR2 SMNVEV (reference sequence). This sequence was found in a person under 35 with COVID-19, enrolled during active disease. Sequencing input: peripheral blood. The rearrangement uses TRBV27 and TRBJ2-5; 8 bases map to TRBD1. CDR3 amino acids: CASSLGQGAGVQYF. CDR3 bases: TGTGCCAGCAGTTTAGGGCAGGGGGCAGGGGTCCAGTACTTC.